This is a list of T cell receptor beta chains from one sample in a study of blood T cell repertoires in COVID-19. The protocol was immunoSEQ multiplex PCR, while the TCRdb copy is restricted to in-frame clones and leaves out a portion. The repertoire consists of some 420,000 clones, with roughly nine tenths occurring once and the leading ten covering 0.9% to 1.2%. Sample: PBMCs or T cells enriched from blood (not recorded which). The source is a man aged 25 to 40 who had recovered from COVID-19. Each CDR3 is given with its conserved first and last residue. Clone size appears in some rows only: once, few, many, or a class for an expanded clone.

J gene	clone size	V gene	CDR3 protein
TRBJ2-3	.	TRBV24-1	CATSRGDRVTDTQYF
TRBJ2-7	.	TRBV4-2	CASSPGLEQYF
TRBJ2-2	.	TRBV5-8	CASSRTRQTINTGELFF
TRBJ2-2	.	TRBV5-4	CASSLVQSNTGELFF
TRBJ1-1	.	TRBV12-3/TRBV12-4	CASSYTGLGAFF
TRBJ2-1	once	TRBV7-2	CASSLGHGRYNEQFF
TRBJ1-1	.	TRBV9	CASSVGGSNTEAFF
TRBJ1-2	.	TRBV11-1	CASSSSVSNYGYTF
TRBJ2-7	.	TRBV6-2/TRBV6-3	CASSYPGYRGLWEQYF
TRBJ2-1	once	TRBV27	CASRGGTSGYNEQFF
TRBJ1-3	.	TRBV19	CASSNFLTELTPSGNTIYF
TRBJ2-6	.	TRBV9	CASSTGSSGANVLTF
TRBJ1-1	.	TRBV4-1	CASSPDRSATEAFF
TRBJ2-2	.	TRBV5-1	CASSLGSGGHTGELFF
TRBJ2-7	.	TRBV3-1/TRBV3-2	CASSLVQAPDPYEQYF
TRBJ2-7	.	TRBV7-2	CASSLRQNTYEQYF
TRBJ2-1	.	TRBV7-2	CASTLRGLLAGGNEQFF
TRBJ1-5	.	TRBV28	CASSTLQGLGQPQHF
TRBJ2-7	.	TRBV7-8	CASSFAVYYEQYF
TRBJ2-1	few	TRBV14	CASSPLRGRNNEQFF
TRBJ2-1	.	TRBV7-2	CASSLAAGGTYNEQFF
TRBJ2-1	.	TRBV9	CASSVGFGGNEQFF
TRBJ2-7	.	TRBV3-1/TRBV3-2	CASSPGGAGARYEQYF
TRBJ1-2	once	TRBV11-2	CASSLDQTRLQGYTF
TRBJ2-2	.	TRBV11-3	CASSLRETGELFF
TRBJ2-7	once	TRBV30	CAWSVRWFSGRGSDEQYF
TRBJ2-1	.	TRBV7-2	CASSPSGTLYNEQFF
TRBJ2-1	.	TRBV30	CAWKRSGSYEQFF
TRBJ2-5	.	TRBV7-2	CASSLSGITETQYF
TRBJ1-1	.	TRBV3-1/TRBV3-2	CASSRGSNTEAFF
TRBJ1-5	.	TRBV6-5	CASSLLGGQPQHF
TRBJ2-7	.	TRBV14	CASSPNPIYEQYF
TRBJ1-4	.	TRBV18	CASSPVKTGDEKLFF
TRBJ1-2	.	TRBV30	CAWRAGGNYGYTF
TRBJ2-7	.	TRBV12-3/TRBV12-4	CASSFSGSYEQYF
TRBJ2-3	.	TRBV28	CASSSDSTTDTQYF
TRBJ2-7	.	TRBV19	CASSTGQGYEQYF
TRBJ1-2	.	TRBV19	CASSGVGSNYGYTF
TRBJ2-5	.	TRBV12-3/TRBV12-4	CASSGETQYF
TRBJ2-7	.	TRBV1	CTSSQNRYYEQYF
TRBJ1-1	.	TRBV12-3/TRBV12-4	CASSQGGEAEAFF
TRBJ1-2	.	TRBV6-5	CASSYGTGTYGYTF
TRBJ2-1	few	TRBV9	CASSDQGTSYNEQFF
TRBJ2-7	.	TRBV28	CASSFFRPRPLPREQYF
TRBJ2-3	.	TRBV3-1/TRBV3-2	CASSQEGGSVPGKYF
TRBJ1-5	many	TRBV7-9	CASSSDRVQPQHF
TRBJ2-5	.	TRBV5-1	CASSLTGFQETQYF
TRBJ1-4	.	TRBV19	CASQEGGSTNEKLFF
TRBJ2-3	.	TRBV19	CASSMGDTDTQYF
TRBJ1-1	once	TRBV18	CASSPRQVLNTEAFF
TRBJ2-3	.	TRBV7-2	CASSLRIAEGTDTQYF
TRBJ2-1	.	TRBV12-3/TRBV12-4	CASSRVLNEQFF
TRBJ1-2	.	TRBV4-2	CASSQYGLQGEDYGYTF